This T cell receptor beta chain appears in the sequencing data of a study of blood T cell repertoires in COVID-19. Study at large: Sample material is recorded as cDNA or gDNA derived from T cells, B-cell-depleted T cells, or PBMCs.

How the authors handled the data: Estimation of nucleated cell counts was performed using reference gene primer amplification. Sequenced by immunoSEQ multiplex PCR; TCRdb stores in-frame clones only, minus some. V and J calls and clone size are as listed in that table; D and trimming were resolved from the DNA. Altogether some 210,000 clones are present, approximately 84% being singletons, with the ten largest covering 4.5% to 5.5%. The TCR originated in a woman in her 70s with active or convalescent COVID-19. Input material: peripheral blood.

The CDR3 spells CASSQGAFEQYF. The CDR3 DNA reads TGCGCCAGCAGCCAAGGGGCGTTCGAGCAGTACTTC. The V gene is TRBV5-1, the J gene TRBJ2-7; a possible D gene is TRBD1 (5 bases). Looked up from germline, CDR1 is SGHRS and CDR2 is YFSETQ. The length of the CDR3 is 12 residues. The V gene lost 4 bases and the J gene lost 6 bases, with 11 bases spanning the gap.